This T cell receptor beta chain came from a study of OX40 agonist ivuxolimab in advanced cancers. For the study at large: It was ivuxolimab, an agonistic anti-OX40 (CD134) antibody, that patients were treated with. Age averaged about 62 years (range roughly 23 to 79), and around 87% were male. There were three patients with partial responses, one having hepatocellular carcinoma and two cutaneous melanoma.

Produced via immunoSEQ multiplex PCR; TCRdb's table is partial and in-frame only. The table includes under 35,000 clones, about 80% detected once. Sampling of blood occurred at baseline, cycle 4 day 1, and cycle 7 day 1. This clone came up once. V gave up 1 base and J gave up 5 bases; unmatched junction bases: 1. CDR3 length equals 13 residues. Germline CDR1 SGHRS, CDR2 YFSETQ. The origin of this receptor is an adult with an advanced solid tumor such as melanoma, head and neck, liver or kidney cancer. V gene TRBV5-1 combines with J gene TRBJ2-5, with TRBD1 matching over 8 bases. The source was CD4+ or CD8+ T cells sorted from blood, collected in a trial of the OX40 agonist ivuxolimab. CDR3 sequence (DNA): TGCGCCAGCAGCTTGACAGGGGGGGAGACCCAGTACTTC. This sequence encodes CASSLTGGETQYF.